Following are 27 T cell receptor beta chains from one sample sequenced in a study of cytomegalovirus exposure and HLA in healthy donors. PCR involved 60 Vbeta and 13 Jbeta primers. Here immunoSEQ multiplex PCR was the method, and the copy in TCRdb shows in-frame clones only, minus some. The sample contains about 160,000 clones, roughly 78% of which appear only once. Sequencing was performed on PBMCs. The receptors stem from a woman aged 40 to 50 in good health and CMV-seronegative.

This clone showed up just once. V usage is TRBV5-1 and J usage is TRBJ2-2; no clear D gene. Germline CDR1 SGHRS, CDR2 YFSETQ. V was trimmed by 0 bases and J by 5 bases, leaving 8 bases between them. The CDR3 length is 14 residues. This chain's CDR3 is CASSLGHRTGELFF. The CDR3 nucleotides read TGCGCCAGCAGCTTGGGGCATCGAACCGGGGAGCTGTTTTTT.

The chain carries TRBV18 and TRBJ2-5; D possibly corresponds to TRBD2 (7 bases). The closer fit of TRBJ2-7 to the DNA end suggests the J call may be wrong. The CDR3 runs 15 residues. CDR1 and CDR2 (germline): KGHSH, LQKENI. CDR3 protein: CASSAGVGHNYEQYF. In DNA, the CDR3 is TGTGCCAGCTCAGCGGGGGTGGGACATAACTACGAGCAGTACTTC.

This rearrangement joins TRBV10-3 to TRBJ1-1; maybe TRBD1 (5 bases). Germline V gene data show CDR1 as ENHRY and CDR2 as SYGVKD. The CDR3 runs 15 residues. The germline V and J ends were trimmed by 0 bases and 0 bases, with 8 bases remaining between them. CDR3 amino acids: CAISESRGVNTEAFF. In nucleotides, the CDR3 is TGTGCCATCAGTGAGTCACGGGGGGTGAACACTGAAGCTTTCTTT.

This sequence joins TRBV9 and TRBJ1-6, with D possibly being TRBD1 (6 bases). Germline V gene data show CDR1 as SGDLS and CDR2 as YYNGEE. The CDR3 sequence is 16 residues long. V lost 0 bases and J 8 bases, leaving 15 bases between the germline ends. The CDR3 DNA follows: TGTGCCAGCAGCGTAGACTTTCTTGCAGGGGATTCACCCCTCCACTTT. Translated: CASSVDFLAGDSPLHF.

The chain carries TRBV5-1 and TRBJ1-1, with D possibly TRBD1 on 5 matching bases. The CDR3 has 15 residues. CDR1 and CDR2 (germline): SGHRS, YFSETQ. Trimming removed 2 bases at V and 1 base at J, with 12 bases between. The CDR3 loop reads CASSLFRVGNTEAFF. In DNA, the CDR3 is TGCGCCAGCAGCTTATTCAGGGTTGGGAACACTGAAGCTTTCTTT. Full variable domain (missing parts from reference TRBV5-1 and TRBJ1-1): KAGVTQTPRYLIKTRGQQVTLSCSPISGHRSVSWYQQTPGQGLQFLFEYFSETQRNKGNFPGRFSGRQFSNSRSEMNVSTLELGDSALYLCASSLFRVGNTEAFFGQGTRLTVV.

The rearrangement uses TRBV18 and TRBJ2-3, with 8 bases fitting TRBD1. There are 15 residues in the CDR3. The germline gives CDR1 KGHSH, CDR2 LQKENI. V lost 6 bases to trimming and J lost 3 bases; unmatched junction nucleotides: 8. CDR3: CASSPGQVKTDTQYF. DNA for the CDR3: TGTGCCAGCTCCCCGGGACAGGTGAAGACAGATACGCAGTATTTT.

This clone was detected once. CDR3 loop: CASSLTFYGQGNYGYTF. CDR3 sequence (DNA): TGTGCCAGCAGTTTAACATTTTACGGACAGGGAAACTATGGCTACACCTTC. This sequence joins TRBV27 and TRBJ1-2, with TRBD1 matching 8 bases. Germline-derived CDR1 and CDR2 are MNHEY and SMNVEV (reference sequence). Losses at the gene ends were 2 bases for V and 2 bases for J; bases not matched to a gene: 10. The CDR3 runs 17 residues.

CDR3 DNA sequence: TGTGCCAGCAGGGAGGCTACTAGCGGGGGTTACGAGCAGTACTTC. Amino acid sequence: CASREATSGGYEQYF. V is TRBV2 and J is TRBJ2-7; 11 bases are a match to TRBD2. In germline, CDR1 is SNHLY, CDR2 FYNNEI. The junction had 8 bases not matched to a gene; V was cut back by 6 bases and J by 4 bases. CDR3 length: 15 amino acids.

The rearrangement joins TRBV13 to TRBJ1-6; 8 bases align to TRBD1. The CDR3 loop spans 15 amino acids. Trimming at V came to 3 bases and at J to 6 bases, leaving 4 bases not matched to a gene. Germline CDR1 is PRHDT and CDR2 is FYEKMQ (reference sequence). The chain's CDR3 is CASSLKTGVNSPLHF. The CDR3 region has the DNA TGTGCCAGCAGCTTGAAGACAGGGGTTAATTCACCCCTCCACTTT.

The rearrangement uses TRBV2 and TRBJ2-1, with 10 bases matching TRBD2. V gave up 5 bases and J gave up 3 bases; unmatched junction bases: 7. The CDR3 is 16 amino acids. Germline values: CDR1 SNHLY, CDR2 FYNNEI. The CDR3 nucleotides read TGTGCCAGCAGTCTCTCGCTAGCGGGGGACTACAATGAGCAGTTCTTC. Translated: CASSLSLAGDYNEQFF.

The V call is TRBV19, the J call TRBJ1-5, with D possibly matching TRBD1 (5 bases). This CDR3 is built from 14 residues. The V gene lost 3 bases and the J gene lost 0 bases, with 6 bases spanning the gap. The germline gives CDR1 LNHDA, CDR2 SQIVND (reference sequence). The CDR3 sequence: CASSIRDSNQPQHF. In nucleotides, the CDR3 is TGTGCCAGTAGTATCAGGGATAGCAATCAGCCCCAGCATTTT.

The CDR3 DNA reads TGTGCCAGCAGTCCCGCAGGGCGGACAGGCAACTATGGCTACACCTTC. This sequence encodes CASSPAGRTGNYGYTF. The chain joins TRBV27 to TRBJ1-2; 7 bases fit TRBD1. J gave up 2 bases and V 5 bases, and 11 bases lay outside the gene matches. Germline loops: CDR1 MNHEY, CDR2 SMNVEV (reference sequence). The CDR3 is 16 residues long.

V is TRBV2 and J is TRBJ2-5; TRBD1 might be the D (6 bases). The J call is doubtful: the DNA matches TRBJ2-7 better. Germline values: CDR1 SNHLY, CDR2 FYNNEI. The CDR3 runs 12 residues. In DNA form, the CDR3 reads TGTGCCAGCTCTCAACAGGGCGGCGAGCAGTACTTC. It yields the protein CASSQQGGEQYF.

This chain connects TRBV27 to TRBJ2-7, with 9 bases identical to TRBD2. CDR1 is MNHEY and CDR2 is SMNVEV in the germline V gene (reference sequence). The CDR3 extends over 18 amino acids. The ends lost 3 bases at V and 0 bases at J; junction bases unmatched: 12. CDR3 DNA: TGTGCCAGCAGTTTGAAGATGGCGGGGGGGCCCTACTCCTACGAGCAGTACTTC. Translated, it gives CASSLKMAGGPYSYEQYF.

This clone was observed once. V usage is TRBV7-9 and J usage is TRBJ2-1; TRBD2 matches at 13 bases. The CDR3 runs 19 residues. V gave up 5 bases and J gave up 4 bases; unmatched junction bases: 14. CDR1 and CDR2 (germline): SEHNR, FQNEAQ (reference sequence). This CDR3 reads CASSITGLAGDARYNEQFF. The CDR3, as DNA: TGTGCCAGCAGCATAACTGGACTAGCGGGGGACGCTCGATACAATGAGCAGTTCTTC.

The count of this clone is one. The V call is TRBV11-2, the J call TRBJ2-2; no definite D call. The germline gives CDR1 SGHAT, CDR2 FQNNGV. This CDR3 spans 16 amino acids. V was clipped by 4 bases and J by 3 bases, with 15 bases between them. CDR3 in amino acids: CASSSNFALDTGELFF. CDR3 nucleotide sequence: TGTGCCAGCAGCTCAAACTTTGCACTTGACACCGGGGAGCTGTTTTTT.

The chain combines TRBV25-1 with TRBJ1-2; D gene uncertain. The V end lost 5 bases, the J end lost 1 base, and 8 bases lay between the germline ends. The length of the CDR3 is 13 residues. Germline assignment: CDR1 MGHDK and CDR2 SYGVNS. CDR3 coding DNA: TGTGCCAGCAGTCTACAGAATAACTATGGCTACACCTTC. Encoded protein: CASSLQNNYGYTF.

This chain uses TRBV6-6 with TRBJ2-2; 9 bases align to TRBD2. The germline CDR1 and CDR2 sequences are MNHNY and SVGAGI (reference sequence). CDR3 length: 16 residues. V lost 0 bases, J lost 1 base, and 0 bases stayed unmatched. CDR3 amino acids: CASSYSRGGNTGELFF. CDR3 DNA: TGTGCCAGCAGTTACTCGCGGGGGGGGAACACCGGGGAGCTGTTTTTT.

V gene TRBV27 combines with J gene TRBJ1-2; the D gene is possibly TRBD1 (6 bases). V lost 6 bases and J lost 5, with 16 bases in between. Germline CDR1 and CDR2: MNHEY and SMNVEV (reference sequence). The CDR3 is 14 amino acids. CDR3 sequence (DNA): TGTGCCAGCAGACTCACAGGGTCGGGGTATGGCTACACCTTC. Amino acid sequence: CASRLTGSGYGYTF.

A note on this clone: Additional DNA sequences in this sample encode the identical CDR3. This sequence joins TRBV7-9 and TRBJ2-1; 9 bases fit TRBD2. This CDR3 has 16 amino acids. V was pared by 2 bases and J by 0 bases, with 2 bases of the junction left unmatched. Germline loops: CDR1 SEHNR, CDR2 FQNEAQ (reference sequence). The CDR3 loop reads CASSLSLAGSYNEQFF. The CDR3 DNA is TGTGCCAGCAGCTTATCACTAGCGGGCTCCTACAATGAGCAGTTCTTC. Filled out from reference TRBV7-9 and TRBJ2-1, the complete variable domain reads DTGVSQNPRHKITKRGQNVTFRCDPISEHNRLYWYRQTLGQGPEFLTYFQNEAQLEKSRLLSDRFSAERPKGSFSTLEIQRTEQGDSAMYLCASSLSLAGSYNEQFFGPGTRLTVL.

This clone was picked up one time. This chain connects TRBV6-5 to TRBJ1-4; 9 nucleotides line up with TRBD1. The CDR3 length is 14 residues. Germline assignment: CDR1 MNHEY and CDR2 SVGAGI. V lost 6 bases to trimming and J lost 3 bases; unmatched junction nucleotides: 2. This CDR3 is CASRRQGANEKLFF. CDR3 in DNA: TGTGCCAGCAGACGACAGGGGGCTAATGAAAAACTGTTTTTT.

The CDR3 spells CASSQNPGVYNEQFF. The CDR3 coding sequence is TGTGCCAGCAGCCAGAACCCGGGGGTATACAATGAGCAGTTCTTC. This chain connects TRBV11-1 to TRBJ2-1; TRBD2 is a possible D gene (6 bases). The CDR3 is made up of 15 amino acids. V was trimmed by 5 bases and J by 4 bases, leaving 15 bases between them. Germline V gives CDR1 SGHAT, CDR2 FQDESV (reference sequence).

The V gene is TRBV9, the J gene TRBJ2-1, with 7 bases matching TRBD1. The V segment lost 3 bases and the J segment 3 bases; nucleotides outside the gene matches: 9. CDR1 and CDR2 (germline): SGDLS, YYNGEE. This CDR3 is built from 16 residues. CDR3 DNA: TGTGCCAGCAGCGCCCTCCATACAGGGGACTACAATGAGCAGTTCTTC. Translated, it gives CASSALHTGDYNEQFF.

This chain joins TRBV4-1 and TRBJ2-5, with D unclear. The germline V gene has CDR1 MGHRA and CDR2 YSYEKL. There are 16 residues in the CDR3. Trimming cost V 6 bases and J 0 bases, with 17 bases left between them. The CDR3 DNA reads TGCGCCAGCAGGTCGACAACCCTAACGTACCAAGAGACCCAGTACTTC. Its translation: CASRSTTLTYQETQYF.

This sequence joins TRBV27 and TRBJ2-1; TRBD2 matches 8 bases. Germline V gene sequence: CDR1 MNHEY, CDR2 SMNVEV (reference sequence). The ends lost 7 bases at V and 0 bases at J; junction bases unmatched: 2. The CDR3 has 14 residues. The CDR3 loop is CASKGTSSYNEQFF. DNA for the CDR3: TGTGCCAGCAAAGGGACTAGCTCCTACAATGAGCAGTTCTTC.

The count of this clone is one. The sample has other DNA sequences that encode this CDR3 too. The rearrangement uses TRBV5-1 and TRBJ1-1; tentative D call: TRBD1 (5 bases). The CDR3 has 14 amino acids. V shed 0 bases and J shed 4 bases, with 10 bases lying between them. Germline CDR1 reads SGHRS; CDR2 reads YFSETQ. The CDR3: CASSLAQGFTEAFF. In nucleotides, the CDR3 is TGCGCCAGCAGCTTGGCGCAGGGTTTCACTGAAGCTTTCTTT.

Notes on this clone: Other nucleotide sequences in the sample specify the same CDR3. The gene calls are TRBV12-5 and TRBJ2-2, with D unresolved. This CDR3 has 14 amino acids. V lost 1 base to trimming and J lost 1 base, with 4 bases between them. Germline CDR1 reads LGHNT; CDR2 reads FRNRAP. The CDR3 protein is CASGLGRNTGELFF. Here the CDR3 DNA reads TGTGCTAGTGGTTTGGGCAGGAACACCGGGGAGCTGTTTTTT. The full variable domain, rest sourced from reference TRBV12-5 and TRBJ2-2, is DARVTQTPRHKVTEMGQEVTMRCQPILGHNTVFWYRQTMMQGLELLAYFRNRAPLDDSGMPKDRFSAEMPDATLATLKIQPSEPRDSAVYFCASGLGRNTGELFFGEGSRLTVL.